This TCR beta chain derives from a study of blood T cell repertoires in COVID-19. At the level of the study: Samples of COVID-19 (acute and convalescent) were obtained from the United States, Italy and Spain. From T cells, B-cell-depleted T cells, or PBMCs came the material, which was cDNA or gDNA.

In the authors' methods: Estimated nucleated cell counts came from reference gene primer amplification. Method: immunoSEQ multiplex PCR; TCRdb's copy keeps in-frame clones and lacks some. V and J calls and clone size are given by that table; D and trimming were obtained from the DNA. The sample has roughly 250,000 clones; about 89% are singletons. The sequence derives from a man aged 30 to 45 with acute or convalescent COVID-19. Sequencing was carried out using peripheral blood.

The CDR3 protein is CASSNGMGNQPQHF. The CDR3 DNA sequence: TGTGCCAGCTCAAACGGGATGGGGAATCAGCCCCAGCATTTT. The J gene is TRBJ1-5, the V gene TRBV18, with unresolved D. This CDR3 contains 14 residues. Germline V gives CDR1 KGHSH, CDR2 LQKENI. With 5 bases removed from V and 4 bases from J, the gap between germline ends came to 12 bases. The whole variable domain, filled in from reference TRBV18 and TRBJ1-5, reads NAGVMQNPRHLVRRRGQEARLRCSPMKGHSHVYWYRQLPEEGLKFMVYLQKENIIDESGMPKERFSAEFPKEGPSILRIQQVVRGDSAAYFCASSNGMGNQPQHFGDGTRLSIL.